This TCR beta chain stems from a study of blood T cell repertoires in COVID-19. Study at large: Specimens from acute and convalescent COVID-19 originated in the United States, Italy and Spain. Sources were T cells, B-cell-depleted T cells, or PBMCs; the material itself was cDNA or gDNA.

In the original analysis: Estimated nucleated cell counts came from reference gene primer amplification. Profiled with immunoSEQ multiplex PCR; TCRdb holds only in-frame clones, not every one. That table furnishes V, J and clone size, whereas the DNA furnished D and trimming. The data contain fewer than 200,000 clones, 70% to 90% of them seen just once; the ten biggest clones take up about 2.5%. Germline CDR1 SGHNT, CDR2 YYREEE (reference sequence). Trimming at V came to 4 bases and at J to 7 bases, leaving 11 bases not matched to a gene. CDR3 length: 16 amino acids. This TCR came from a man between 35 and 55 years old with active or convalescent COVID-19. The sample was peripheral blood. The rearrangement joins TRBV5-4 to TRBJ2-1; 10 nucleotides align to TRBD1. This chain's CDR3 is CASSLGEGTGENEQFF. CDR3 in DNA: TGTGCCAGCAGCCTGGGGGAAGGGACAGGGGAGAATGAGCAGTTCTTC.